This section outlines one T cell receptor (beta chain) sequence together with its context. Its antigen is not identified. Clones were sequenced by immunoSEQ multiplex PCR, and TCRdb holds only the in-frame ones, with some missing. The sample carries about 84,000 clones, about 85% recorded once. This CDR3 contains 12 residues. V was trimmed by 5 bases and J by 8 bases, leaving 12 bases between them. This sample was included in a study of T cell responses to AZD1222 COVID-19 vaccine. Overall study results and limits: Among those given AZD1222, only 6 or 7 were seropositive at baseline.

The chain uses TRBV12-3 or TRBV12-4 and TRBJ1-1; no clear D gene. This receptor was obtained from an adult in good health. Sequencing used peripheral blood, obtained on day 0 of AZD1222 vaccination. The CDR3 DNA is TGTGCCAGCAGTACGAGGACGCGGGAAGCTTTCTTT. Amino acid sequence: CASSTRTREAFF.